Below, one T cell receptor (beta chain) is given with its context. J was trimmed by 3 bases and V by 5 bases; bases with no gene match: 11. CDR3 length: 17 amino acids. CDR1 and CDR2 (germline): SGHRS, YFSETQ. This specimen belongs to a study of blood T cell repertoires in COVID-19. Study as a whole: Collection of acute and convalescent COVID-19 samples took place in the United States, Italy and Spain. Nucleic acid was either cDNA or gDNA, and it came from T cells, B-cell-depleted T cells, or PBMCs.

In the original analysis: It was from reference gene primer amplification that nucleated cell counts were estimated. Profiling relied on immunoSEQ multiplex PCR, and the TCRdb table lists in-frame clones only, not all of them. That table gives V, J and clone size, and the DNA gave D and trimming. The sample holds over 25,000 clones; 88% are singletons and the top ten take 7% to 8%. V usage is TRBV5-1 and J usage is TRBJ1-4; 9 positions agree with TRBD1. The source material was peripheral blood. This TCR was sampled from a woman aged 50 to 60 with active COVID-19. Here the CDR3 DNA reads TGCGCCAGCAGTCGGGGACAGGGAGGATCAGCTAATGAAAAACTGTTTTTT. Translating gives CASSRGQGGSANEKLFF.